The 30 T cell receptor beta chains below come from one sample, sequenced in a study of human T cells and chemical hapten exposure. Someone pulled total RNA out of unfractionated whole blood. A single record per CDR3 protein comes from TCRdb applying MiXCR to the 5' RACE reads. The sample has 95,000 to 120,000 distinct CDR3 sequences, around a fifth seen once; the top ten hold approximately 2.8%. All receptors come from a human donor in good health.

V is TRBV10-3 and J is TRBJ2-1; 11 nucleotides agree with TRBD2. V was clipped by 3 bases and J by 8 bases; unmatched bases: 9. Germline V gene sequence: CDR1 ENHRY, CDR2 SYGVKD. The CDR3 totals 16 residues. Here the CDR3 DNA reads TGTGCCATCAGTGAAGGGTCGGCTAGCGGGGGGTATGAGCAGTTCTTC. It codes for CAISEGSASGGYEQFF.

The chain carries TRBV5-6 and TRBJ2-2; no definite D call. The germline CDR1 and CDR2 sequences are SGHDT and YYEEEE. The CDR3 has 16 amino acids. Trimming took off 4 bases at V and 3 bases at J, with 16 bases between the two ends. The CDR3 protein is CASSTDTQPYTGELFF. In DNA form, the CDR3 reads TGTGCCAGCAGCACAGACACTCAACCCTACACCGGGGAGCTGTTTTTT.

This clonotype was seen more than once but under ten times. The chain is built from TRBV20-1 and TRBJ2-2; 7 positions match TRBD1. CDR1 is DFQATT and CDR2 is SNEGSKA in the germline V gene (reference sequence). The trim removed 2 bases at V and 7 bases at J, leaving 4 bases unmatched. The CDR3 contains 13 residues. This CDR3 reads CSARRGPVGELFF. Here the CDR3 DNA reads TGCAGTGCTAGAAGGGGGCCGGTCGGGGAGCTGTTTTTT.

The chain combines TRBV9 with TRBJ1-1, with D hard to call. The CDR3 spans 15 residues. V lost 4 bases and J lost 1, with 14 bases in between. Looked up from germline, CDR1 is SGDLS and CDR2 is YYNGEE. The CDR3 is CASSPQGRPNTEAFF. CDR3 coding DNA: TGTGCCAGCAGCCCCCAAGGCAGGCCGAACACTGAAGCTTTCTTT.

This clonotype occurred a few times. This chain uses TRBV24-1 with TRBJ2-3; D not resolved. The CDR3 sequence is 16 residues long. Per the germline V gene, CDR1 is KGHDR and CDR2 is SFDVKD. Trimming removed 0 bases at V and 0 bases at J, with 9 bases between. The CDR3 reads CATSDLEFGSTDTQYF. The CDR3 DNA sequence: TGTGCCACCAGTGATTTGGAGTTCGGCAGCACAGATACGCAGTATTTT.

In its sample, this clonotype was seen a few times. V usage is TRBV2 and J usage is TRBJ2-7; 11 positions agree with TRBD2. V shed 4 bases, J shed 6 bases, and the junction held 8 bases outside the gene matches. The CDR3 loop spans 15 amino acids. Germline V gives CDR1 SNHLY, CDR2 FYNNEI. CDR3 DNA: TGTGCCAGCAGTGCGGAAATAGCGGGAGGGCCCGAGCAGTACTTC. Its translation is CASSAEIAGGPEQYF.

This chain connects TRBV28 to TRBJ1-5; tentatively, D is TRBD1 (5 bases). V lost 3 bases and J 2 bases, leaving 14 bases between the germline ends. Germline V gene sequence: CDR1 MDHEN, CDR2 SYDVKM. CDR3 length equals 16 residues. CDR3: CASSLGGDWGNQPQHF. DNA of the CDR3: TGTGCCAGCAGTTTGGGGGGTGATTGGGGCAATCAGCCCCAGCATTTT.

This clonotype was seen a few times. The chain joins TRBV28 to TRBJ2-5; TRBD1 is a possible D gene (6 bases). Germline loops: CDR1 MDHEN, CDR2 SYDVKM. The CDR3 has 12 residues. The germline V and J ends were trimmed by 9 bases and 9 bases, with 17 bases remaining between them. Here the CDR3 DNA reads TGTGCCAGTCTGACAGGCTCGGAGGCCCAGTACTTC. This gives the protein CASLTGSEAQYF.

This clonotype was seen a handful of times. The chain links TRBV10-2 to TRBJ1-3; D might be TRBD1 (6 bases). Trimming stripped 7 bases from V and 5 bases from J, with 15 bases between. The CDR3 covers 14 residues. CDR1 and CDR2 (germline): WSHSY, SAAADI. This chain's CDR3 is CASKDTGQRNTIYF. In DNA, the CDR3 is TGCGCCAGCAAAGACACAGGGCAGAGAAACACCATATATTTT.

The table lists this clonotype with a few counts. This chain links TRBV6-2 or TRBV6-3 with TRBJ1-1; TRBD1 agrees at 7 bases. J gave up 8 bases and V 5 bases, and 8 bases lay outside the gene matches. The CDR3 sequence is 13 residues long. Germline V gene sequence: CDR1 MNHEY, CDR2 SVGEGT. Written as DNA, the CDR3 is TGTGCCAGCAGTAAGGCCTCACAGGGGGAAGCTTTCTTT. Encoded protein: CASSKASQGEAFF.

V and J are TRBV10-3 and TRBJ1-5; TRBD1 agrees at 8 bases. With 2 bases clipped from V and 0 bases from J, the junction kept 6 bases outside the gene matches. The CDR3 covers 17 residues. CDR1 is ENHRY, CDR2 SYGVKD, per germline. The CDR3 nucleotides are TGTGCCATCAGTGAGCCGGGGACAGGTGTTAGCAATCAGCCCCAGCATTTT. Translated: CAISEPGTGVSNQPQHF.

V gene TRBV18 combines with J gene TRBJ1-6, with D tentatively TRBD1 (6 bases). This CDR3 contains 14 residues. Germline CDR1 reads KGHSH; CDR2 reads LQKENI. V lost 2 bases and J 7 bases, leaving 9 bases between the germline ends. The CDR3 here is CASSPSGENSPLHF. In DNA form, the CDR3 reads TGTGCCAGCTCACCATCAGGGGAAAATTCACCCCTCCACTTT. Supplemented by reference TRBV18 and TRBJ1-6, the full variable domain reads NAGVMQNPRHLVRRRGQEARLRCSPMKGHSHVYWYRQLPEEGLKFMVYLQKENIIDESGMPKERFSAEFPKEGPSILRIQQVVRGDSAAYFCASSPSGENSPLHFGNGTRLTVT.

This chain links TRBV12-3 or TRBV12-4 with TRBJ1-4; 11 nucleotides agree with TRBD1. Germline trimming cut 3 bases from V and 2 bases from J; bases unmatched to any gene: 5. The CDR3 runs 17 residues. CDR3: CASSFGQGAETNEKLFF. The CDR3 nucleotides are TGTGCCAGCAGTTTCGGACAGGGGGCCGAGACTAATGAAAAACTGTTTTTT.

The chain links TRBV6-6 to TRBJ2-2, with 13 bases lining up with TRBD2. In germline, CDR1 is MNHNY, CDR2 SVGAGI (reference sequence). The junction had 5 bases not matched to a gene; V was cut back by 4 bases and J by 6 bases. CDR3 size: 16 residues. This CDR3 is CASSSPGLAGPGELFF. CDR3 coding DNA: TGTGCCAGCAGTTCCCCGGGACTAGCGGGACCCGGGGAGCTGTTTTTT.

This clonotype was recorded a few times. The chain employs TRBV18 and TRBJ1-2; D possibly corresponds to TRBD1 (5 bases). Germline lookup yields CDR1 KGHSH and CDR2 LQKENI. The CDR3 consists of 12 residues. Deletions cut 6 bases from V and 5 bases from J, with 10 bases between. In nucleotides, the CDR3 is TGTGCCAGCTCTTCGACAGCTTATGGCTACACCTTC. Protein product: CASSSTAYGYTF.

This clonotype was seen a few times. The rearrangement joins TRBV5-4 to TRBJ2-7, with 9 bases lining up with TRBD1. This CDR3 contains 14 residues. With V trimmed by 0 bases and J by 3 bases, 1 base remained unmatched. From germline, CDR1 is SGHNT and CDR2 YYREEE (reference sequence). Here the CDR3 DNA reads TGTGCCAGCAGCTTGGTGGGACAGGGCTACGAGCAGTACTTC. Encoded protein: CASSLVGQGYEQYF.

This clonotype was found a few times. The chain carries TRBV27 and TRBJ2-1; weak D call: TRBD2 (6 bases). The CDR3 has 16 residues. The V gene's germline CDR1 is MNHEY and CDR2 SMNVEV (reference sequence). The germline V and J ends were trimmed by 5 bases and 6 bases, with 20 bases remaining between them. The CDR3 sequence is CASSRTATRSRNEQFF. The CDR3 DNA sequence: TGTGCCAGCAGTCGAACGGCGACTAGGTCTCGCAATGAGCAGTTCTTC.

This sequence joins TRBV7-8 and TRBJ1-5, with D possibly being TRBD1 (6 bases). Between the trimmed V and J ends, which lost 2 bases and 3 bases, there was a span of 17 bases. The CDR3 has 17 amino acids. Looked up from germline, CDR1 is SGHVS and CDR2 is FQNEAQ. The DNA of the CDR3 is TGTGCCAGCAGCTTAAAGAGTTCTGGGGGGCCCAATCAGCCCCAGCATTTT. Amino acid sequence: CASSLKSSGGPNQPQHF.

Regarding this clonotype: Given the absence of the conserved phenylalanine or tryptophan at the CDR3 end, a read error is likely. The genes are TRBV30 and TRBJ2-3; a weak D match, TRBD1 (5 bases). V lost 3 bases, J lost 6 bases, and 10 bases lay in between. This CDR3 is 12 amino acids long. CDR1 is GTSNPN, CDR2 SVGIG, per germline (reference sequence). The DNA for the CDR3 is TGTGCCTGGAGGAGGACATCCGATACGCAGTATATT. Translation: CAWRRTSDTQYI.

This clonotype was counted a few times. The chain recombines TRBV11-1 with TRBJ2-1; D is undetermined. Germline V gene lookup returns CDR1 SGHAT and CDR2 FQDESV (reference sequence). The CDR3 has 14 residues. V was shortened by 1 base and J by 4 bases, with 8 bases between the two germline ends. The CDR3 bases are TGTGCCAGCAGCTTAGGAGGCCGGTACAATGAGCAGTTCTTC. This translates into CASSLGGRYNEQFF.

This clonotype came up a few times. The chain employs TRBV2 and TRBJ2-6; D is unresolved. This CDR3 spans 14 amino acids. Trimming took off 4 bases at V and 1 base at J, with 5 bases between the two ends. The germline V gene encodes CDR1 SNHLY and CDR2 FYNNEI. The CDR3 sequence is CASSARSGANVLTF. The DNA of the CDR3 is TGTGCCAGCAGTGCAAGGTCTGGGGCCAACGTCCTGACTTTC.

The chain carries TRBV20-1 and TRBJ2-7; the D gene is possibly TRBD2 (5 bases). There are 14 residues in the CDR3. Germline V gives CDR1 DFQATT, CDR2 SNEGSKA (reference sequence). V lost 4 bases to trimming and J lost 0 bases, with 13 bases between them. DNA for the CDR3: TGCAGTGCTAAGAGGGCTCGTTACTCCTACGAGCAGTACTTC. Translated, it gives CSAKRARYSYEQYF.

The chain is built from TRBV1 and TRBJ2-1; the table assigns TRBD2, which was not confirmed against the DNA. TRBV1 is annotated as a pseudogene. The CDR3 spans 16 residues. The CDR3 is CTSSHPISGRYNEQFF. CDR3 DNA: TGCACCAGCAGCCACCCCATTAGCGGGAGATACAATGAGCAGTTCTTC.

The gene calls are TRBV12-3 or TRBV12-4 and TRBJ2-7, with D possibly TRBD2 on 6 matching bases. Between the trimmed V and J ends, which lost 4 bases and 4 bases, there was a span of 14 bases. CDR3 length: 14 amino acids. The CDR3 spells CASSSTRGIYEQYF. The CDR3, as DNA: TGTGCCAGCAGTTCCACACGGGGGATTTACGAGCAGTACTTC.

This clonotype turned up a few times. This chain joins TRBV10-3 and TRBJ2-3; D remains unclear. The CDR3 runs 11 residues. Germline V gene data show CDR1 as ENHRY and CDR2 as SYGVKD. V lost 3 bases to trimming and J lost 10 bases, with 8 bases between them. In nucleotides, the CDR3 is TGTGCCATCAGTGACCCCAGTCCGCAGTATTTT. This gives the protein CAISDPSPQYF.

In this sample, this clonotype turned up many times. This rearrangement joins TRBV2 to TRBJ1-2; 7 nucleotides agree with TRBD1. The CDR3 contains 12 residues. The J segment lost 4 bases and the V segment lost 7 bases, leaving 3 bases of the junction unmatched. Germline CDR1 and CDR2: SNHLY and FYNNEI. For the CDR3, the DNA is TGTGCCAGCACGGGGACAGTCTATGGCTACACCTTC. Protein sequence: CASTGTVYGYTF.

This clonotype was recorded a few times. This chain links TRBV28 with TRBJ2-6; 7 bases align to TRBD1. CDR1 is MDHEN and CDR2 is SYDVKM in the germline V gene. With 5 bases clipped from V and 0 bases from J, the junction kept 4 bases outside the gene matches. The CDR3 has 16 residues. The CDR3 DNA sequence: TGTGCCAGCAGTGAGGGACAGTACTCTGGGGCCAACGTCCTGACTTTC. It specifies CASSEGQYSGANVLTF.

The rearrangement uses TRBV20-1 and TRBJ2-2; weak D call: TRBD1 (6 bases). The V and J ends lost 0 bases and 4 bases respectively, with 15 bases between them. Germline CDR1 reads DFQATT; CDR2 reads SNEGSKA (reference sequence). The CDR3 is 16 amino acids. The CDR3 nucleotides are TGCAGTGCTAGAGAAGTCGGGACATTGAGCACCGGGGAGCTGTTTTTT. Protein product: CSAREVGTLSTGELFF.

This clonotype was counted only a few times. V is TRBV29-1 and J is TRBJ1-1; D not certain. The V gene lost 3 bases and the J gene lost 3 bases, with 11 bases spanning the gap. The V gene's germline CDR1 is SQVTM and CDR2 ANQGSEA. This CDR3 contains 13 residues. The CDR3 spells CSVEGRVYTEAFF. DNA of the CDR3: TGCAGCGTTGAGGGTCGGGTGTACACTGAAGCTTTCTTT.

J is TRBJ1-1 and V is TRBV10-2; unclear D gene. CDR3 length equals 10 residues. Trimming took off 8 bases at V and 8 bases at J, with 9 bases between the two ends. The germline CDR1 and CDR2 sequences are WSHSY and SAAADI. CDR3 sequence (DNA): TGCGCCAGCCTTGGGTCGGAAGCTTTCTTT. Its protein is CASLGSEAFF.